This paragraph reports one T cell receptor beta chain. The data were obtained in a study of PD-L1 blockade in urothelial cancer. Some clones are missing from TCRdb's copy, which holds only in-frame ones; the method was immunoSEQ multiplex PCR. The top ten hold 4% to 5% of the sample, which has 65,000 to 80,000 clones, approximately 81% seen once. This CDR3 region has 15 residues. V dropped 4 bases and J dropped 4; count of bases not matched to a gene: 9. The germline CDR1 and CDR2 sequences are SGHRS and YFSETQ. The V gene is TRBV5-1, the J gene TRBJ2-3, with 7 bases lining up with TRBD1. This TCR derives from a man between 65 and 85 years old with urothelial cancer. The specimen was PBMCs, collected around atezolizumab (anti-PD-L1) treatment. CDR3 sequence (DNA): TGCGCCAGCAGCCTGACAGGGCTCAGGTCAGATACGCAGTATTTT. This encodes CASSLTGLRSDTQYF. The full variable domain, in which reference TRBV5-1 and TRBJ2-3 provide the parts outside the CDR3, is KAGVTQTPRYLIKTRGQQVTLSCSPISGHRSVSWYQQTPGQGLQFLFEYFSETQRNKGNFPGRFSGRQFSNSRSEMNVSTLELGDSALYLCASSLTGLRSDTQYFGPGTRLTVL.